The next 4 T cell receptor beta chains were all read from a single sample in a study of PD-L1 blockade in urothelial cancer. Time point reported: pretreatment peripheral blood. Produced via immunoSEQ multiplex PCR; TCRdb's table is partial and in-frame only. The sample includes 35,000 to 45,000 clones, around nine tenths seen only once; the top ten take approximately 25%. The specimen comprised PBMCs, sampled around atezolizumab (anti-PD-L1) treatment. Every receptor here comes from a donor aged 40 or over with urothelial cancer.

This clone has a single count. This sequence joins TRBV7-2 and TRBJ2-1, with 7 bases identical to TRBD2. The CDR3 is 14 residues long. V lost 5 bases to trimming and J lost 9 bases; unmatched junction nucleotides: 10. The germline V gene encodes CDR1 SGHTA and CDR2 FQGNSA. CDR3 DNA sequence: TGTGCCAGCAGCGCCCCGGGGCGCGGGGGTGAGCAGTTCTTC. Translated: CASSAPGRGGEQFF.

The chain employs TRBV7-9 and TRBJ1-1; a possible D gene is TRBD1 (6 bases). CDR3 length: 11 residues. Trimming stripped 6 bases from V and 7 bases from J, with 9 bases between. CDR1 is SEHNR, CDR2 FQNEAQ, per germline (reference sequence). The CDR3: CASRGHLEAFF. CDR3 in DNA: TGTGCCAGCAGGGGACACCTTGAAGCTTTCTTT. The whole variable domain, remainder taken from reference TRBV7-9 and TRBJ1-1, is DTGVSQNPRHKITKRGQNVTFRCDPISEHNRLYWYRQTLGQGPEFLTYFQNEAQLEKSRLLSDRFSAERPKGSFSTLEIQRTEQGDSAMYLCASRGHLEAFFGQGTRLTVV.

This clone was observed a single time. The rearrangement links TRBV7-9 to TRBJ2-1; 10 bases fit TRBD2. This CDR3 is built from 16 residues. The junction had 11 bases not matched to a gene; V was cut back by 7 bases and J by 5 bases. Germline assignment: CDR1 SEHNR and CDR2 FQNEAQ (reference sequence). DNA for the CDR3: TGTGCCAGCACCCCTATAGCGGGAGGAGCCAACAATGAGCAGTTCTTC. It encodes CASTPIAGGANNEQFF.

This chain links TRBV7-9 with TRBJ2-3, with a possible D match to TRBD2 (5 bases). CDR3 length: 16 residues. Per germline, CDR1 SEHNR and CDR2 FQNEAQ (reference sequence). The germline V and J ends were trimmed by 5 bases and 4 bases, with 19 bases remaining between them. In DNA form, the CDR3 reads TGTGCCAGCAGCCTGGGGTATAGTCGGGGAGCAGATACGCAGTATTTT. Protein product: CASSLGYSRGADTQYF.